The sample holds many counts of the clone carrying this T cell receptor (beta chain). Antigen specificity is unknown. This specimen comes from a study of neurological immune-mediated disorders. Study-wide results and caveats: The greatest degree of TCR clonal expansion was observed in HTLV-1-associated myelopathy, with the lowest in multiple sclerosis, below that of healthy controls.

TCRdb re-called the 5' RACE reads through MiXCR, storing one row per CDR3 protein. The table lists tens of thousands of distinct CDR3 sequences, more than 9.5% of them singletons, with approximately 1.8% in the top ten. Volunteers attending a blood bank in Maryland, USA, served as healthy controls. The starting material, 2 million PBMCs stored at -80 C, gave rise to the unsorted libraries. The source of this sequence is a man aged 55 to 69 in good health. The sample was PBMCs.

The CDR3 protein is CASNKITRLAGGAEQFF. CDR3 DNA sequence: TGTGCCAGCAATAAAATTACCCGACTAGCGGGGGGAGCTGAGCAGTTCTTC. The chain uses TRBV6-1 and TRBJ2-1, with 13 bases identical to TRBD2. V lost 7 bases and J lost 9; bases outside the gene matches: 15. The CDR3 has 17 residues. In germline, CDR1 is MNHNS, CDR2 SASEGT.